One sample yielded the 3 T cell receptor beta chains listed below, sequenced in a study of response to subunit inactivated influenza vaccine. TCRdb processed the RT-PCR reads anew with MiXCR; each CDR3 protein has one entry. The data show about 570,000 distinct CDR3 sequences, approximately 10% seen once. The sequencing used PBMCs from blood, collected on the day of vaccination. These receptors originate from a man between 50 and 59 years old who received an inactivated influenza vaccine.

The chain carries TRBV28 and TRBJ1-3, with D perhaps matching TRBD1 (6 bases). V was shortened by 5 bases and J by 4 bases, with 12 bases between the two germline ends. The CDR3 runs 14 residues. Germline V gene sequence: CDR1 MDHEN, CDR2 SYDVKM. CDR3 residues: CASSNREGGNTIYF. The CDR3 DNA reads TGTGCCAGCAGTAACAGGGAGGGAGGAAACACCATATATTTT.

V is TRBV5-1 and J is TRBJ2-3; D assignment may be TRBD1 or TRBD2 (6 bases each). V lost 5 bases and J lost 6, with 19 bases in between. Germline CDR1 reads SGHRS; CDR2 reads YFSETQ. The CDR3 covers 15 residues. This CDR3 reads CASSQGLQGLDTQYF. DNA of the CDR3: TGCGCCAGCAGTCAAGGCTTACAGGGACTCGATACGCAGTATTTT. Supplemented by reference TRBV5-1 and TRBJ2-3, the full variable domain reads KAGVTQTPRYLIKTRGQQVTLSCSPISGHRSVSWYQQTPGQGLQFLFEYFSETQRNKGNFPGRFSGRQFSNSRSEMNVSTLELGDSALYLCASSQGLQGLDTQYFGPGTRLTVL.

CDR3 nucleotides: TGCGCCAGCAGCGATCGTCCTAGCGGGGGGGACCAGGCAGATACGCAGTATTTT. Translated: CASSDRPSGGDQADTQYF. This chain connects TRBV4-1 to TRBJ2-3, with TRBD2 matching over 12 bases. Germline loops: CDR1 MGHRA, CDR2 YSYEKL. The trim removed 5 bases at V and 4 bases at J, leaving 13 bases unmatched. This CDR3 comprises 18 residues.